This TCR beta chain was sequenced for a study of OX40 agonist ivuxolimab in advanced cancers. Study details: Patients got intravenous ivuxolimab at 0.01 to 10 mg/kg every 2 weeks. Partial responses, seen in three patients, involved one hepatocellular carcinoma and two cutaneous melanomas. The study, taken as a whole, reports: Low clonal expansion, among the lowest seen, marked partial responders at 0.1-3.0 mg/kg. CD8+ T cells (on average) carried more expanded clones than CD4+ T cells.

The V segment lost 5 bases and the J segment 4 bases; nucleotides outside the gene matches: 5. There are 14 residues in the CDR3. CDR1 and CDR2 from the germline V gene are LNHDA and SQIVND (reference sequence). Clones were sequenced by immunoSEQ multiplex PCR, and TCRdb holds only the in-frame ones, with some missing. Among tens of thousands of clones listed, about 88% were seen once. For this clone: The target antigen is unknown.

This clonotype was sampled from an adult with an advanced solid tumor such as melanoma, head and neck, liver or kidney cancer. The source was CD4+ or CD8+ T cells sorted from blood, collected in a trial of the OX40 agonist ivuxolimab. The chain recombines TRBV19 with TRBJ2-5; 9 positions agree with TRBD1. The CDR3 sequence is CASSADRGRETQYF. DNA for the CDR3: TGTGCCAGTAGTGCCGACAGGGGGAGAGAGACCCAGTACTTC.